This T cell receptor beta chain was sequenced in a study of a mutant IDH1 vaccine in newly diagnosed glioma. Findings and caveats of the study: Among top peripheral T cell clonotypes, changes seemed unrelated to pseudoprogression.

V shed 5 bases, J shed 9 bases, and the junction held 15 bases outside the gene matches. The CDR3 consists of 16 residues. CDR1 SGHTA and CDR2 FQGNSA come from the germline V gene. Concerning this clone: Its antigen is unidentified.

This sample's time point: week 11, during vaccination. Every single dose of the vaccine, 300 ug of mutant IDH1 20-mer peptide, came with topical imiquimod. Data came from immunoSEQ multiplex PCR; TCRdb stores just in-frame clones and leaves some out. The table lists roughly 130,000 clones, around three quarters of them singletons. The starting material was PBMCs, obtained from a glioma patient whose treatment included an IDH1 peptide vaccine. This chain connects TRBV7-2 to TRBJ2-3, with 9 bases matching TRBD2. The TCR originated in a middle-aged man with glioma. The CDR3 spells CASSRYPSGDPGTQYF. CDR3 coding DNA: TGTGCCAGCAGCCGATACCCTAGCGGGGACCCTGGGACGCAGTATTTT.